Below, 18 T cell receptor beta chains from the same sample are listed, as sequenced in a study of blood T cell repertoires in COVID-19. The protocol was immunoSEQ multiplex PCR, while the TCRdb copy is restricted to in-frame clones and leaves out a portion. The repertoire holds 150,000 to 200,000 clones, with 85% to 90% as singletons. Material: peripheral blood. The receptors were gathered from a man aged 18 to 30 with acute or convalescent COVID-19.

This rearrangement joins TRBV6-2 or TRBV6-3 to TRBJ1-1; 11 bases match TRBD1. The CDR3 extends over 16 amino acids. CDR1 MNHEY and CDR2 SVGEGT come from the germline V gene. V dropped 4 bases and J dropped 1; count of bases not matched to a gene: 5. CDR3: CASSSGQGAGNTEAFF. DNA of the CDR3: TGTGCCAGCAGTTCTGGACAGGGGGCTGGGAACACTGAAGCTTTCTTT.

The chain links TRBV28 to TRBJ1-4; 10 bases fit TRBD1. From germline, CDR1 is MDHEN and CDR2 SYDVKM. The CDR3 length is 15 residues. V was clipped by 5 bases and J by 8 bases; unmatched bases: 8. The CDR3 is CASSTAGTGAEKLFF. The CDR3 bases are TGTGCCAGCAGTACCGCGGGGACAGGGGCCGAAAAACTGTTTTTT.

CDR3 nucleotides: TGTGCCAGCAGCCAAGAAAACAGCTATGGCTACACCTTC. The encoded protein is CASSQENSYGYTF. V and J are TRBV14 and TRBJ1-2; D unclear. Trimming removed 0 bases from V and 4 bases from J, with 6 bases in between. This CDR3 has 13 residues. Germline V CDR1 and CDR2: SGHDN, FVKESK.

The chain links TRBV5-1 to TRBJ1-1; the D is unclear. Germline V CDR1 and CDR2: SGHRS, YFSETQ. The CDR3 extends over 13 amino acids. Trimming stripped 2 bases from V and 0 bases from J, with 5 bases between. The CDR3 DNA reads as TGCGCCAGCAGCTTTACGGTGAACACTGAAGCTTTCTTT. Protein: CASSFTVNTEAFF.

DNA for the CDR3: TGTGCCAGCAGTCGAACAGGACCCGTCGTTAATTCACCCCTCCACTTT. Amino acid sequence: CASSRTGPVVNSPLHF. The chain combines TRBV6-6 with TRBJ1-6; TRBD1 might be the D (5 bases). Trimming shortened V by 5 bases and J by 6 bases, and 17 bases separated the two germline ends. CDR1 is MNHNY, CDR2 SVGAGI, per germline (reference sequence). The CDR3 consists of 16 residues.

The count of this clone is one. The rearrangement joins TRBV5-8 to TRBJ1-1, with unresolved D. Germline V CDR1 and CDR2: SGHTS, YDEGEE. With 4 bases removed from V and 9 bases from J, the gap between germline ends came to 10 bases. This CDR3 contains 11 residues. Here the CDR3 reads CASSREVKAFF. The CDR3 DNA follows: TGTGCCAGCAGCCGAGAAGTAAAAGCTTTCTTT.

The chain joins TRBV6-5 to TRBJ1-1; 12 nucleotides match TRBD1. In germline, CDR1 is MNHEY, CDR2 SVGAGI. Losses at the gene ends were 4 bases for V and 2 bases for J; bases not matched to a gene: 2. There are 15 residues in the CDR3. CDR3 nucleotide sequence: TGTGCCAGCAGTTGGGACAGGGGGCATAACACTGAAGCTTTCTTT. Translated: CASSWDRGHNTEAFF.

The chain joins TRBV6-5 to TRBJ2-2; possible D gene TRBD1, 6 bases. This CDR3 spans 14 amino acids. Trimming left V 6 bases short and J 4 bases short, with 12 bases between. CDR1 and CDR2 (germline): MNHEY, SVGAGI. The CDR3: CASSGQGRTGELFF. The CDR3 DNA sequence: TGTGCCAGCAGCGGCCAGGGGCGCACCGGGGAGCTGTTTTTT.

The rearrangement links TRBV2 to TRBJ1-2, with D uncertain. The CDR3 runs 13 residues. Per the germline V gene, CDR1 is SNHLY and CDR2 is FYNNEI. Trimming stripped 4 bases from V and 5 bases from J, with 11 bases between. Here the CDR3 DNA reads TGTGCCAGCAGTGCAGGATCCCCTTATGGCTACACCTTC. It is translated as CASSAGSPYGYTF.

The rearrangement links TRBV19 to TRBJ1-4, with a possible D match to TRBD1 (6 bases). This CDR3 has 16 amino acids. Trimming cost V 5 bases and J 4 bases, with 17 bases left between them. Germline lookup yields CDR1 LNHDA and CDR2 SQIVND (reference sequence). CDR3 protein: CASSGSTGEFNEKLFF. The CDR3 DNA reads TGTGCCAGTAGTGGCTCGACAGGAGAATTTAATGAAAAACTGTTTTTT.

The chain has TRBV7-8 and TRBJ2-1; TRBD2 matches 13 bases. J lost 7 bases, V lost 6 bases, and 12 bases had no gene match. This CDR3 has 17 amino acids. Germline CDR1 and CDR2: SGHVS and FQNEAQ. For the CDR3, the DNA is TGTGCCAGCAGTCGCGGCACCGGGACTAGCGGGGCAAATGAGCAGTTCTTC. Its protein is CASSRGTGTSGANEQFF.

V gene TRBV10-3 combines with J gene TRBJ1-1; tentative D call: TRBD1 (5 bases). The V gene's germline CDR1 is ENHRY and CDR2 SYGVKD. V gave up 10 bases and J gave up 2 bases, with 14 bases separating them. This CDR3 has 13 amino acids. The CDR3 DNA is TGTGCCACCACCAGGGAGGGCAACACTGAAGCTTTCTTT. This gives the protein CATTREGNTEAFF.

The CDR3 sequence is CAISVGTGATGELFF. The DNA for the CDR3 is TGTGCCATCAGTGTAGGTACAGGGGCCACCGGGGAGCTGTTTTTT. The chain recombines TRBV10-3 with TRBJ2-2, with 7 bases matching TRBD1. With V trimmed by 4 bases and J by 4 bases, 6 bases remained unmatched. Germline V gives CDR1 ENHRY, CDR2 SYGVKD. This CDR3 region has 15 residues.

The gene calls are TRBV2 and TRBJ1-2; TRBD1 matches at 8 bases. Germline CDR1 SNHLY, CDR2 FYNNEI. Trimming removed 6 bases from V and 2 bases from J; junction bases left unmatched: 17. The CDR3 length is 18 residues. CDR3 residues: CASRRTGQDRGENYGYTF. Written as DNA, the CDR3 is TGTGCCAGCAGACGGACGGGACAGGACCGGGGGGAAAACTATGGCTACACCTTC. Using reference TRBV2 and TRBJ1-2 for the parts outside the CDR3, the full variable domain is EPEVTQTPSHQVTQMGQEVILRCVPISNHLYFYWYRQILGQKVEFLVSFYNNEISEKSEIFDDQFSVERPDGSNFTLKIRSTKLEDSAMYFCASRRTGQDRGENYGYTFGSGTRLTVV.

This chain uses TRBV19 with TRBJ2-3, with TRBD1 identical over 8 bases. Trimming at V came to 3 bases and at J to 3 bases, leaving 11 bases not matched to a gene. The germline V gene encodes CDR1 LNHDA and CDR2 SQIVND (reference sequence). The CDR3 totals 17 residues. The CDR3 loop reads CASSMWVGTGPTDTQYF. CDR3 bases: TGTGCCAGTAGTATGTGGGTCGGGACAGGCCCAACAGATACGCAGTATTTT.

The chain joins TRBV9 to TRBJ2-7, with TRBD1 matching over 12 bases. The V and J ends lost 0 bases and 7 bases, in that order; junction bases with no gene match: 2. The CDR3 is 14 amino acids. Germline lookup yields CDR1 SGDLS and CDR2 YYNGEE. This chain's CDR3 is CASSVGDRGREQYF. DNA for the CDR3: TGTGCCAGCAGCGTAGGGGACAGGGGGCGGGAGCAGTACTTC.

As regards this clone: The sample has other DNA sequences that encode this CDR3 too. J is TRBJ2-3 and V is TRBV11-3, with TRBD2 matching over 8 bases. The CDR3 has 15 residues. Germline assignment: CDR1 SGHNT and CDR2 YENEEA. V lost 3 bases, J lost 0 bases, and 2 bases stayed unmatched. CDR3 protein: CASSLGGGSTDTQYF. DNA for the CDR3: TGTGCCAGCAGCTTGGGCGGGGGGAGCACAGATACGCAGTATTTT. The whole variable domain, remainder taken from reference TRBV11-3 and TRBJ2-3, is EAGVVQSPRYKIIEKKQPVAFWCNPISGHNTLYWYLQNLGQGPELLIRYENEEAVDDSQLPKDRFSAERLKGVDSTLKIQPAELGDSAVYLCASSLGGGSTDTQYFGPGTRLTVL.

This chain connects TRBV5-6 to TRBJ1-2; 7 bases are a match to TRBD1. The junction had 8 bases not matched to a gene; V was cut back by 0 bases and J by 0 bases. Germline V gene sequence: CDR1 SGHDT, CDR2 YYEEEE. The CDR3 covers 17 residues. The CDR3 spells CASSLDGRGVSNYGYTF. In DNA, the CDR3 is TGTGCCAGCAGCTTGGATGGCAGGGGGGTTTCTAACTATGGCTACACCTTC.